The next 4 T cell receptor beta chains were all read from a single sample in a study of T-cell memory formation after mild COVID-19. TCRdb reprocessed the 5' RACE reads via MiXCR and lists one record per CDR3 protein. The sample lists approximately 340,000 distinct CDR3 sequences, roughly 15% occurring once. Specimen: PBMCs or a T cell subset sorted from them (not recorded which). The receptors were gathered from a man aged 18 to 29 who had mild COVID-19 (a few samples of this study predate the infection). Cell type and time point are not known.

This clonotype was picked up a small number of times. The V and J genes are TRBV5-1 and TRBJ2-3; D may be TRBD2 (5 bases). Germline CDR1 and CDR2: SGHRS and YFSETQ. The CDR3 runs 14 residues. The germline V and J ends were trimmed by 4 bases and 4 bases, with 13 bases remaining between them. Here the CDR3 DNA reads TGCGCCAGCAGCCCCTGGACTGACGCAGATACGCAGTATTTT. It codes for CASSPWTDADTQYF.

The table lists this clonotype with many counts. The chain carries TRBV21-1 and TRBJ2-7; TRBD1 is the table's D call, not checked against the DNA. TRBV21-1 represents a pseudogene. This CDR3 spans 14 amino acids. The CDR3 loop reads CASSGDRQSYEQYF. Here the CDR3 DNA reads TGTGCCAGCAGCGGGGACAGGCAGTCCTACGAGCAGTACTTC.

This clonotype was detected only a few times. This chain uses TRBV4-1 with TRBJ2-7; 7 bases agree with TRBD1. CDR1 and CDR2 from the germline V gene are MGHRA and YSYEKL. V lost 8 bases to trimming and J lost 6 bases; unmatched junction nucleotides: 10. The CDR3 totals 13 residues. CDR3 sequence (DNA): TGCGCCAGCGCCCTCTCGAGGGACAGCGAGCAGTACGTC. It yields the protein CASALSRDSEQYV.

J is TRBJ1-4 and V is TRBV6-5; D unclear. Germline-derived CDR1 and CDR2 are MNHEY and SVGAGI. V lost 2 bases and J 7 bases, leaving 8 bases between the germline ends. The CDR3 runs 13 residues. DNA of the CDR3: TGTGCCAGCAGTTACGCGGGTGCTGAAAAACTGTTTTTT. This sequence encodes CASSYAGAEKLFF.